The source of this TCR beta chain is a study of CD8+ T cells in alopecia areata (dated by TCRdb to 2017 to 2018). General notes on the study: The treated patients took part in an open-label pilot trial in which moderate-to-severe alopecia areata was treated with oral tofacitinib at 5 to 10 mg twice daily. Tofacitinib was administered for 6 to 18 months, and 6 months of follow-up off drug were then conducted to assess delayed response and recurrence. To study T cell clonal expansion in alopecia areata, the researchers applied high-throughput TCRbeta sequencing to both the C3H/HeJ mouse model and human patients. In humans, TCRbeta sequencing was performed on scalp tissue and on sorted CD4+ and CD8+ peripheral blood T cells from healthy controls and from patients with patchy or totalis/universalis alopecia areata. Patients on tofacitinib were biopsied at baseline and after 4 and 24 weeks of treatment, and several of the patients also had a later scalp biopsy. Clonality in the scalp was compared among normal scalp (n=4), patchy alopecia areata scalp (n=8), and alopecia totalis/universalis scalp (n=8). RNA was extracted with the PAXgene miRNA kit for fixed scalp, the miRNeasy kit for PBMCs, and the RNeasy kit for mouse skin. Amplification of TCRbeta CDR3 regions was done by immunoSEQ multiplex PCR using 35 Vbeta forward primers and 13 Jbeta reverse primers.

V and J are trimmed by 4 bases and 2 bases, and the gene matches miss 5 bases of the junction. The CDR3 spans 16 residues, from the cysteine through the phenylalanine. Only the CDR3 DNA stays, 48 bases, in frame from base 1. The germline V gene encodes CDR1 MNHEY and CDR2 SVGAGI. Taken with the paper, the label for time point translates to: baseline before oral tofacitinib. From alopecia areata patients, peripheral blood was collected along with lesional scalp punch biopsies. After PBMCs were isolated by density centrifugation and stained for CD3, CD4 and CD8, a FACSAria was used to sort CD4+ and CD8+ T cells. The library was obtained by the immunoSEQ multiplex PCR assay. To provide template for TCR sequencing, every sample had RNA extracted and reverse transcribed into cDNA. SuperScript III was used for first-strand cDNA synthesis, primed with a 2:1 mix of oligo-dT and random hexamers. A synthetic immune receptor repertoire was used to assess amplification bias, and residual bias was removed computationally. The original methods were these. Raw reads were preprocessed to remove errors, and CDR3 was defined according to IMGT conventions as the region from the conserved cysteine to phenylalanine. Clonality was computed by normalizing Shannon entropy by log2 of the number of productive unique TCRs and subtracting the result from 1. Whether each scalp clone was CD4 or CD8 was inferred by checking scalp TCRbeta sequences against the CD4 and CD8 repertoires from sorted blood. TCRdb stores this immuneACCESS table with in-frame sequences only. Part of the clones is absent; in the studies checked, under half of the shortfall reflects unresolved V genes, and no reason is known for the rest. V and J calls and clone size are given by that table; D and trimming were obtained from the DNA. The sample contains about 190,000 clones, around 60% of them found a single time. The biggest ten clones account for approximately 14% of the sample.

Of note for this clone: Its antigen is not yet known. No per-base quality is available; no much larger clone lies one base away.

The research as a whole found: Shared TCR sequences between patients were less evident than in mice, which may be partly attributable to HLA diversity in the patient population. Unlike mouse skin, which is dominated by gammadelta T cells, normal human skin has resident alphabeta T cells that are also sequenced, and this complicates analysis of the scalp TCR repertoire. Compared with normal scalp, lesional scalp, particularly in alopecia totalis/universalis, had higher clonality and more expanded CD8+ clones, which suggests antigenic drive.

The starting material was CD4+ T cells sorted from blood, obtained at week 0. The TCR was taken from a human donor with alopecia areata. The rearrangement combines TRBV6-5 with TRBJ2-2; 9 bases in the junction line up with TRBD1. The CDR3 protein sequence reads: CASSFLTGGNTGELFF. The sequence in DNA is TGTGCCAGCAGTTTCCTCACAGGGGGCAACACCGGGGAGCTGTTTTTT.